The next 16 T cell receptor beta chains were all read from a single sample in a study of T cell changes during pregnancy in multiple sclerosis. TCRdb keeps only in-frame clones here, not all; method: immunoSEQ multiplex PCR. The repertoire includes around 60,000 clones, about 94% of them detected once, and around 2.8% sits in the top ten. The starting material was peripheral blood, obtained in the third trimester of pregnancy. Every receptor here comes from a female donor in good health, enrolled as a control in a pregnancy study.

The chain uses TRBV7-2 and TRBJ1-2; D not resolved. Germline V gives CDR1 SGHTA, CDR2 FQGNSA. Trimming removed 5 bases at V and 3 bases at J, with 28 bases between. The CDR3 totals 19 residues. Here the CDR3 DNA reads TGTGCCAGCAGCCAAATAGGAACTTTAAGTGGGAGAGGAGACTATGGCTACACCTTC. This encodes CASSQIGTLSGRGDYGYTF.

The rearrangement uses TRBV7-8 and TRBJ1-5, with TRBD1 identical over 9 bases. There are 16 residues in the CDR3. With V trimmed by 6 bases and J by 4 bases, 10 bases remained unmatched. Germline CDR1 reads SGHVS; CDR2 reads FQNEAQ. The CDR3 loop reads CASRLGQGLPNQPQHF. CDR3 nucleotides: TGTGCCAGCAGACTAGGACAGGGGCTCCCTAATCAGCCCCAGCATTTT. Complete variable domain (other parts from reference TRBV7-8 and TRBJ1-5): GAGVSQSPRYKVAKRGQDVALRCDPISGHVSLFWYQQALGQGPEFLTYFQNEAQLDKSGLPSDRFFAERPEGSVSTLKIQRTQQEDSAVYLCASRLGQGLPNQPQHFGDGTRLSIL.

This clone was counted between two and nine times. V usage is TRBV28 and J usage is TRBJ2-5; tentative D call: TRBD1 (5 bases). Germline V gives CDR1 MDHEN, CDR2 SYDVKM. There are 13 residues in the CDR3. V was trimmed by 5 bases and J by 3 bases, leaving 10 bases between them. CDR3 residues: CASSPDREETQYF. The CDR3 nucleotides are TGTGCCAGCAGTCCAGACAGAGAAGAGACCCAGTACTTC.

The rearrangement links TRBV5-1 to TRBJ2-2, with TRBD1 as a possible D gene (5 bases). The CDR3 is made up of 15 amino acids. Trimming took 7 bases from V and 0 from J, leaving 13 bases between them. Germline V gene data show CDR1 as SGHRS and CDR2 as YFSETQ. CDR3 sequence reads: CASDPGIANTGELFF. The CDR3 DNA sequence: TGCGCCAGCGATCCAGGGATTGCGAACACCGGGGAGCTGTTTTTT.

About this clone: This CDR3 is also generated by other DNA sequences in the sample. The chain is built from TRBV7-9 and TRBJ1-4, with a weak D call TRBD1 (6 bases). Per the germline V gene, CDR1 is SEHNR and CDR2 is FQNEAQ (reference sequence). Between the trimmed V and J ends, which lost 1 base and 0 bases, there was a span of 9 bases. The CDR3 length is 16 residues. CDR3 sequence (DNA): TGTGCCAGCAGCTTAGGGCAGGGGCCAACTAATGAAAAACTGTTTTTT. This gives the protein CASSLGQGPTNEKLFF.

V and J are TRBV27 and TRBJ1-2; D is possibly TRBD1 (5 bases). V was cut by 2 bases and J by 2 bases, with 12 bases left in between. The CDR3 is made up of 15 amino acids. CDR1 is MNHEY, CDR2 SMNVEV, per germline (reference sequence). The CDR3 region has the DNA TGTGCCAGCAGTTTAGATAGGGGTAGGAACTATGGCTACACCTTC. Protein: CASSLDRGRNYGYTF.

CDR3 in DNA: TGCGCCAGCAGCTTATCGACAGGGACCGGGGAGCTGTTTTTT. Its protein is CASSLSTGTGELFF. The V call is TRBV5-1, the J call TRBJ2-2, with TRBD1 matching 7 bases. The CDR3 covers 14 residues. The germline V gene encodes CDR1 SGHRS and CDR2 YFSETQ. V gave up 2 bases and J gave up 5 bases; unmatched junction bases: 3.

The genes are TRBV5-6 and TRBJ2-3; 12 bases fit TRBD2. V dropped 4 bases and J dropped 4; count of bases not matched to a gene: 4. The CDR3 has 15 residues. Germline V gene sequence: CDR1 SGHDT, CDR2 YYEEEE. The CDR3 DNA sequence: TGTGCCAGCAGCGGTCTAGCGGGGGGGGCAGATACGCAGTATTTT. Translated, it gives CASSGLAGGADTQYF. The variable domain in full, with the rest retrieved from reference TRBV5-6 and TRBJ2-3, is DAGVTQSPTHLIKTRGQQVTLRCSPKSGHDTVSWYQQALGQGPQFIFQYYEEEERQRGNFPDRFSGHQFPNYSSELNVNALLLGDSALYLCASSGLAGGADTQYFGPGTRLTVL.

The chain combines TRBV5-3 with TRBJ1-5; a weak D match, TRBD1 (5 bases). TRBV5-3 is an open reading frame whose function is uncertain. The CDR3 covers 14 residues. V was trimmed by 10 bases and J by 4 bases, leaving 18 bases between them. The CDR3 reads CALSPAGCNQPQHF. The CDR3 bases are TGTGCCTTGAGTCCGGCAGGGTGTAATCAGCCCCAGCATTTT.

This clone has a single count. The CDR3 here is CASSYSRGETQYF. DNA for the CDR3: TGTGCCAGCAGTTACTCTCGGGGGGAGACCCAGTACTTC. The genes are TRBV6-5 and TRBJ2-5, with D possibly TRBD2 on 6 matching bases. The CDR3 has 13 residues. CDR1 and CDR2 from the germline V gene are MNHEY and SVGAGI. Between the trimmed V and J ends, which lost 0 bases and 5 bases, there was a span of 7 bases.

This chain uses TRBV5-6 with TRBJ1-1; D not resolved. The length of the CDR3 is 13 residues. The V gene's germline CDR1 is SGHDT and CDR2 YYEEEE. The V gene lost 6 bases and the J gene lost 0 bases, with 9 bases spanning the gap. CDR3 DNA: TGTGCCAGCACTTCTATTATGAACACTGAAGCTTTCTTT. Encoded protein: CASTSIMNTEAFF.

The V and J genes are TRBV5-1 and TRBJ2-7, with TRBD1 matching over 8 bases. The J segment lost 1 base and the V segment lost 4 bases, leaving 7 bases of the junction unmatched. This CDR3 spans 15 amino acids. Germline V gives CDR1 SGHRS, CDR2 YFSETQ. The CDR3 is CASSSGTGESYEQYF. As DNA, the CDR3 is TGCGCCAGCAGCAGTGGGACAGGTGAGTCCTACGAGCAGTACTTC.

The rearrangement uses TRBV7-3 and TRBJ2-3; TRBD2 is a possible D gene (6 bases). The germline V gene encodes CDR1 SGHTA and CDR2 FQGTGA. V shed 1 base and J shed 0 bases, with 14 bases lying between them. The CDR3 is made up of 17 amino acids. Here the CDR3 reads CASSLRRARGSTDTQYF. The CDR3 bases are TGTGCCAGCAGCTTAAGGCGGGCGCGGGGTAGCACAGATACGCAGTATTTT.

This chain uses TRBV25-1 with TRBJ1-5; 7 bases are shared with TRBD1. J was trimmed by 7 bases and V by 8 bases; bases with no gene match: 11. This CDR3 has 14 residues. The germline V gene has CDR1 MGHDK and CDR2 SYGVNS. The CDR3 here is CASSPGGGGQPQHF. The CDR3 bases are TGTGCCAGCTCCCCGGGAGGGGGCGGACAGCCCCAGCATTTT.

CDR3 bases: TGTGCCAGCAGTCATTCAGGGAACATTCAGTACTTC. Its translation: CASSHSGNIQYF. V and J are TRBV28 and TRBJ2-4, with a weak D call TRBD1 (5 bases). With 5 bases removed from V and 7 bases from J, the gap between germline ends came to 9 bases. The CDR3 extends over 12 amino acids. Germline CDR1 is MDHEN and CDR2 is SYDVKM.

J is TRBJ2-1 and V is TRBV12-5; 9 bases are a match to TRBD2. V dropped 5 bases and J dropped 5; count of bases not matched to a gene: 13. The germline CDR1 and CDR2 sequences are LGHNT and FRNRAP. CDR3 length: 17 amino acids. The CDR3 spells CASGTAPGTSINNEQFF. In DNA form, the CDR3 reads TGTGCTAGTGGTACGGCACCCGGGACTAGCATTAACAATGAGCAGTTCTTC.